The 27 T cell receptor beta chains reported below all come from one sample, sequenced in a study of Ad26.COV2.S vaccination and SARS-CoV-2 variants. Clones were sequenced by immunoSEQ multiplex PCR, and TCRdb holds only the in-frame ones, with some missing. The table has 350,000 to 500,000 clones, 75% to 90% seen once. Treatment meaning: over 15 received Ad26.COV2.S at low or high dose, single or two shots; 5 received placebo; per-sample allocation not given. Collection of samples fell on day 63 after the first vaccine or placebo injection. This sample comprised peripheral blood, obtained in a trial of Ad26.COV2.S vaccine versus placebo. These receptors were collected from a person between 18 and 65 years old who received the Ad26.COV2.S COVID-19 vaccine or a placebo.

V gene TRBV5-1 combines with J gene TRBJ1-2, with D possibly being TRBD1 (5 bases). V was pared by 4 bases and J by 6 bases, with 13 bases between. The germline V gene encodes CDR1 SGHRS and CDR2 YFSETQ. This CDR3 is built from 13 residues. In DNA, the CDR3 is TGCGCCAGCAGCATCCAGGGAAGGGATGGCTACACCTTC. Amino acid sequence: CASSIQGRDGYTF. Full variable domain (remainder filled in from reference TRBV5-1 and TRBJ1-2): KAGVTQTPRYLIKTRGQQVTLSCSPISGHRSVSWYQQTPGQGLQFLFEYFSETQRNKGNFPGRFSGRQFSNSRSEMNVSTLELGDSALYLCASSIQGRDGYTFGSGTRLTVV.

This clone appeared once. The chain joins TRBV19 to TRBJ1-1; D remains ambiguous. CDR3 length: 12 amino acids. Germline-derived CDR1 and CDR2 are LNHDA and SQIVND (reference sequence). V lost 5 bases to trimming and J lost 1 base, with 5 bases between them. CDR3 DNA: TGTGCCAGTAGTGCTAGGAACACTGAAGCTTTCTTT. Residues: CASSARNTEAFF.

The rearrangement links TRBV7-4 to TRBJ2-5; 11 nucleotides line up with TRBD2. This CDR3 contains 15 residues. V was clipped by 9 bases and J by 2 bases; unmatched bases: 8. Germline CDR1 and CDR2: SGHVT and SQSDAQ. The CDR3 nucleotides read TGTGCCAGTTCGTCTAGCGGGAGGTGTCAAGAGACCCAGTACTTC. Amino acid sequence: CASSSSGRCQETQYF.

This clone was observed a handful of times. CDR3 region: CASSYPRLAGSSLETQYF. In DNA, the CDR3 is TGTGCCAGCAGTTATCCTCGACTAGCGGGATCCAGTTTGGAGACCCAGTACTTC. The gene calls are TRBV6-2 or TRBV6-3 and TRBJ2-5, with 11 bases lining up with TRBD2. After removal of 3 bases from V and 5 bases from J, the junction contained 14 bases not matched to a gene. Germline V lookup: CDR1 MNHEY, CDR2 SVGEGT. The CDR3 totals 18 residues.

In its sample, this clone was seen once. CDR3: CASSRWTSGPQETQYF. The CDR3 nucleotides read TGTGCCAGCAGCCGCTGGACTAGCGGCCCCCAAGAGACCCAGTACTTC. The chain joins TRBV7-2 to TRBJ2-5; 10 bases align to TRBD2. This CDR3 is built from 16 residues. Looked up from germline, CDR1 is SGHTA and CDR2 is FQGNSA. V trimming: 5 bases; J trimming: 1 base; junction bases outside the gene matches: 7.

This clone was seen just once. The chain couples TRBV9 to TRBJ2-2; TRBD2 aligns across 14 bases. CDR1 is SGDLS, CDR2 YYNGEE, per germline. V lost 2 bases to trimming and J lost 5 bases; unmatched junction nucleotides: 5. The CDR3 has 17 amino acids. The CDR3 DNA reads TGTGCCAGCAGCGTGGGACTAGCGGGAGTTGGGACCGGGGAGCTGTTTTTT. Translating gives CASSVGLAGVGTGELFF. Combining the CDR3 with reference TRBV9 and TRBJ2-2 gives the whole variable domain DSGVTQTPKHLITATGQRVTLRCSPRSGDLSVYWYQQSLDQGLQFLIQYYNGEERAKGNILERFSAQQFPDLHSELNLSSLELGDSALYFCASSVGLAGVGTGELFFGEGSRLTVL.

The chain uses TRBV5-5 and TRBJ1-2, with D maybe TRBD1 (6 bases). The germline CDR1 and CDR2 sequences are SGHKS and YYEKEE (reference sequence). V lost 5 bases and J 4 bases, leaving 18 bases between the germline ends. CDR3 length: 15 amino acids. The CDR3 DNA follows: TGTGCCAGCAGACACAAACAGGGCGGGGGCTATGGCTACACCTTC. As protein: CASRHKQGGGYGYTF.

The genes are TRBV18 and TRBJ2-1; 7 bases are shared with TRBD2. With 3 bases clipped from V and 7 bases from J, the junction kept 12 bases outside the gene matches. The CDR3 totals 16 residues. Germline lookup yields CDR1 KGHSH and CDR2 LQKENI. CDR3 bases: TGTGCCAGCTCACCTATGGAGCGGGGTAGCTGGAATGAGCAGTTCTTC. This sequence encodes CASSPMERGSWNEQFF.

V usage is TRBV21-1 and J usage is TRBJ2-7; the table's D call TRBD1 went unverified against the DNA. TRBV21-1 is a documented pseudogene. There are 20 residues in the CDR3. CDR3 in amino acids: CASSKSARGQGAKGSYEQYV. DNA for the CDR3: TGTGCCAGCAGCAAATCAGCCCGAGGACAGGGGGCGAAGGGCTCCTACGAGCAGTACGTC.

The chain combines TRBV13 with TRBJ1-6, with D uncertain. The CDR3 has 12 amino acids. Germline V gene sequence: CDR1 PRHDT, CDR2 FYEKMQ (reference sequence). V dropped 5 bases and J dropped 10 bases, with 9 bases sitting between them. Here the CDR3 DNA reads TGTGCCAGCAGCCAACCTGAATCACCCCTCCACTTT. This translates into CASSQPESPLHF.

Written as DNA, the CDR3 is TGTGCCAGCAGCCCACAGGGGGCCATGGAGTACACTGAAGCTTTCTTT. Its translation is CASSPQGAMEYTEAFF. V and J are TRBV9 and TRBJ1-1; 9 nucleotides agree with TRBD1. The germline gives CDR1 SGDLS, CDR2 YYNGEE. This CDR3 spans 16 amino acids. J lost 3 bases, V lost 4 bases, and 10 bases had no gene match.

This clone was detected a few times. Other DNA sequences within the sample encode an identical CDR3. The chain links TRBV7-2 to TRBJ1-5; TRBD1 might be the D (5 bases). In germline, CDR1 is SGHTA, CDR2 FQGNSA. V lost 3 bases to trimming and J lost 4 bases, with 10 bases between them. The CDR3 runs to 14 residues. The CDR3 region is CASSFGGRNQPQHF. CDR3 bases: TGTGCCAGCAGCTTCGGGGGGAGAAATCAGCCCCAGCATTTT.

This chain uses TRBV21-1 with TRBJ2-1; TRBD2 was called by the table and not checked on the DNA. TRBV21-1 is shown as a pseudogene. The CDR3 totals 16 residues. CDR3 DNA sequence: TGTGCCAGCAGCAACCCCTCATCCCGGGACTACAATGAGCAGTTCTTC. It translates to CASSNPSSRDYNEQFF.

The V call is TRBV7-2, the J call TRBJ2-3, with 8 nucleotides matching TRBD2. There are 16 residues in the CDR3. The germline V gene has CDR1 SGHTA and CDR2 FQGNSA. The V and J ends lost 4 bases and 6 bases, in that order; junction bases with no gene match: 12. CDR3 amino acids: CASSSFRGGLGDTQYF. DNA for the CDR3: TGTGCCAGCAGCTCTTTCCGGGGGGGCCTCGGGGATACGCAGTATTTT.

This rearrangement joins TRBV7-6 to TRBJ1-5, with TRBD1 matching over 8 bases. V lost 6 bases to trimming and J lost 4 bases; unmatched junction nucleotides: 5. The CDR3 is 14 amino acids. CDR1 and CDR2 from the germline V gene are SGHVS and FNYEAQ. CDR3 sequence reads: CASRYRTGNQPQHF. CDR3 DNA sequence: TGTGCCAGCAGATACAGGACAGGGAATCAGCCCCAGCATTTT.

In DNA form, the CDR3 reads TGCGCCAGCATTAGAGGGGGGTTGGACGCAGATACGCAGTATTTT. Translation: CASIRGGLDADTQYF. The chain links TRBV5-1 to TRBJ2-3; either TRBD1 or TRBD2 may fit D (6 bases each). The CDR3 loop spans 15 amino acids. V was cut by 6 bases and J by 4 bases, with 18 bases left in between. CDR1 SGHRS and CDR2 YFSETQ come from the germline V gene.

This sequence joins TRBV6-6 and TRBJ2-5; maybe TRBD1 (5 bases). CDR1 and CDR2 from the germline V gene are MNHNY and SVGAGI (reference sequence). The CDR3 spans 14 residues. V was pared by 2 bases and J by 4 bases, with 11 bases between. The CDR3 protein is CASSYPGMGETQYF. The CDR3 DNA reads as TGTGCCAGCAGTTACCCAGGGATGGGAGAGACCCAGTACTTC.

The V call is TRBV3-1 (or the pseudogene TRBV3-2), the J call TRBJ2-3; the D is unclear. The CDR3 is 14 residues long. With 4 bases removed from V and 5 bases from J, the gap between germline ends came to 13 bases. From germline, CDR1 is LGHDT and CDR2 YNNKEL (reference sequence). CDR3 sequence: CASSRSGRGDTQYF. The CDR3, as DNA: TGTGCCAGCAGCCGATCCGGCCGTGGAGATACGCAGTATTTT.

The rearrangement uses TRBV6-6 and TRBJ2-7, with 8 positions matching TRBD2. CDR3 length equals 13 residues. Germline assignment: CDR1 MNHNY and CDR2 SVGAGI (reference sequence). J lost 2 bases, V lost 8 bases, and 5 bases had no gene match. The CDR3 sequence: CASSGGGTYEQYF. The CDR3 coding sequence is TGTGCCAGCTCCGGGGGGGGGACCTACGAGCAGTACTTC.

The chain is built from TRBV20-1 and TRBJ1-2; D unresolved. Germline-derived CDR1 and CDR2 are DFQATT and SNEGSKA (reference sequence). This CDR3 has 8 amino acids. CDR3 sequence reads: CSNPPSTF. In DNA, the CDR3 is TGCAGCAACCCCCCCTCCACCTTC.

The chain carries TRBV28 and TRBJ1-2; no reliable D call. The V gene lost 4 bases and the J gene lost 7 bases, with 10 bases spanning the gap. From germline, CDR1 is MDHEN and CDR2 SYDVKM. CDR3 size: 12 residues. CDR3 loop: CASSSRRGGYTF. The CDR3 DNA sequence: TGTGCCAGCAGTTCCCGACGGGGTGGCTACACCTTC.

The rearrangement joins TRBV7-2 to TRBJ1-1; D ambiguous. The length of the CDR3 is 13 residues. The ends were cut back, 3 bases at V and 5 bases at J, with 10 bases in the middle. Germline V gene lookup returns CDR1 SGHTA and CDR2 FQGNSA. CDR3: CASSLFSETEAFF. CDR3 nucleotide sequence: TGTGCCAGCAGCTTGTTCTCTGAGACTGAAGCTTTCTTT.

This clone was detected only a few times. CDR3 amino acids: CASSLRDFSYEQYF. As DNA, the CDR3 is TGTGCCAGCAGCCTCCGGGACTTCTCCTACGAGCAGTACTTC. The chain recombines TRBV7-6 with TRBJ2-7, with D maybe TRBD2 (6 bases). Germline values: CDR1 SGHVS, CDR2 FNYEAQ. This CDR3 is built from 14 residues. The V end was cut by 5 bases, the J end by 0 bases, with 11 bases between.

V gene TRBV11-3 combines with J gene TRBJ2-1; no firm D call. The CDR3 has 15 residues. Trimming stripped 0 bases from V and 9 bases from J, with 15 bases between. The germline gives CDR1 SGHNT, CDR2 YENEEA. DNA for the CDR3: TGTGCCAGCAGCTTAGACGGGCGGAAGGGAAGTGAGCAGTTCTTC. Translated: CASSLDGRKGSEQFF.

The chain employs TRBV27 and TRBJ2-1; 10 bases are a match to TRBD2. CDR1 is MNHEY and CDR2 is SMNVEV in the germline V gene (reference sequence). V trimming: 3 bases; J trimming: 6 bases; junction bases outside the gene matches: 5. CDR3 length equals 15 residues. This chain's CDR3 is CASSLFSGRTNEQFF. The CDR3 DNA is TGTGCCAGCAGTTTGTTTAGCGGGAGGACCAATGAGCAGTTCTTC.

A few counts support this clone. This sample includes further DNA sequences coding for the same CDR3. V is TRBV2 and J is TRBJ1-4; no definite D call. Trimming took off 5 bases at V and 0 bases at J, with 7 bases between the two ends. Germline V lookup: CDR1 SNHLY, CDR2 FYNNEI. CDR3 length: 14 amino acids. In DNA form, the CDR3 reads TGTGCCAGCAGTCGCCAGGCAACTAATGAAAAACTGTTTTTT. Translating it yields CASSRQATNEKLFF. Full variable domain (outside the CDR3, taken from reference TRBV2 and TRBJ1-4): EPEVTQTPSHQVTQMGQEVILRCVPISNHLYFYWYRQILGQKVEFLVSFYNNEISEKSEIFDDQFSVERPDGSNFTLKIRSTKLEDSAMYFCASSRQATNEKLFFGSGTQLSVL.

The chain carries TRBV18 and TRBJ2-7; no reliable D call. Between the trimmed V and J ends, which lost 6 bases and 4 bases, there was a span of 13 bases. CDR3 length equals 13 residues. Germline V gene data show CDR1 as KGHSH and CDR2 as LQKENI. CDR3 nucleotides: TGTGCCAGCTCTCAAGCATCCACTTACGAGCAGTACGTC. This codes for CASSQASTYEQYV.